These T cell receptor beta chains were read from a single sample in a study of blood T cell repertoires in COVID-19. Assay used: immunoSEQ multiplex PCR; TCRdb lists only in-frame clones, some missing. The sample contains approximately 300,000 clones, 70% to 90% of which appear only once. The sequenced material came from PBMCs or T cells enriched from blood (not recorded which). The receptors were sampled from a woman in her 30s who had recovered from COVID-19. The CDR3 runs from the conserved cysteine through the conserved F or W. The order of the fields is V gene, D gene, J gene, clone size, CDR3 DNA, CDR3 protein. The D gene is left open where the match is weak. Where a row states a size, it is once, few, many or the class of an expanded clone; other rows omit it.

V: TRBV6-1; D: TRBD1; J: TRBJ1-4; size: NA; DNA: TGTGCCAGCAGTGGCGCGACAGGGGGAACTAATGAAAAACTGTTTTTT; CDR3: CASSGATGGTNEKLFF
V: TRBV5-1; D: TRBD1; J: TRBJ1-6; size: NA; DNA: TGCGCCAGCAGCCTAGGACAGGGTAACTCACCCCTCCACTTT; CDR3: CASSLGQGNSPLHF
V: TRBV7-2; D: TRBD1; J: TRBJ2-5; size: NA; DNA: TGTGCCAGCAGCTCGGGACAGGCCCAAGAGACCCAGTACTTC; CDR3: CASSSGQAQETQYF
V: TRBV7-2; D: NA; J: TRBJ2-3; size: once; DNA: TGTGCCAGCAGCCGCCCCCCGCTAGAAACGCACTATTTT; CDR3: CASSRPPLETHYF
V: TRBV7-6; D: TRBD1; J: TRBJ1-6; size: NA; DNA: TGTGCCAGCAGCTTGACAGGGTTTGATAATTCACCCCTCCACTTT; CDR3: CASSLTGFDNSPLHF
V: TRBV30; D: TRBD1; J: TRBJ1-1; size: NA; DNA: TGTGCCTGGAGCGCGGACAGGGTGAACACTGAAGCTTTCTTT; CDR3: CAWSADRVNTEAFF
V: TRBV19; D: TRBD1; J: TRBJ1-6; size: once; DNA: TGTGCCAGTAGCGACAGGGGTTATTCACCCCTCCACTTT; CDR3: CASSDRGYSPLHF
V: TRBV9; D: TRBD1; J: TRBJ2-3; size: NA; DNA: TGTGCCAGCGGCCGCGGGACAGGGGGCGTAGATACGCAGTATTTT; CDR3: CASGRGTGGVDTQYF
V: TRBV2; D: NA; J: TRBJ2-7; size: NA; DNA: TGTGCCGGCACAGGGCTCCCCTACGAGCAGTACTTC; CDR3: CAGTGLPYEQYF
V: TRBV4-3; D: TRBD1; J: TRBJ1-1; size: NA; DNA: TGCGCCAGCAGCCAAGTCTCGAAATTCGGCAGGGGGCCCACTGAAGCTTTCTTT; CDR3: CASSQVSKFGRGPTEAFF
V: TRBV19; D: NA; J: TRBJ1-2; size: once; DNA: TGTGCCAGTAGCCCACTTGGGAGCACAGGGCCCTCAGGCTATGGCTACACCTTC; CDR3: CASSPLGSTGPSGYGYTF
V: TRBV7-9; D: NA; J: TRBJ2-5; size: NA; DNA: TGTGCCAGCCTAGCCCTGGCGGAGACCCAGTACTTC; CDR3: CASLALAETQYF
V: TRBV2; D: NA; J: TRBJ1-4; size: NA; DNA: TGTGCCAGCAGGGAGCGGGGAGAAAAACTGTTTTTT; CDR3: CASRERGEKLFF
V: TRBV15; D: NA; J: TRBJ1-4; size: NA; DNA: TGTGCCACCAGCAGTGGTCAGGGTGGTGAAAAACTGTTTTTT; CDR3: CATSSGQGGEKLFF
V: TRBV6-5; D: TRBD1; J: TRBJ1-2; size: NA; DNA: TGTGCCAGCAGGAAACAGGGGGGCGGCTATGGCTACACCTTC; CDR3: CASRKQGGGYGYTF
V: TRBV6-4; D: NA; J: TRBJ2-5; size: NA; DNA: TGTGCCAGCAGTGACTCGATCGGGGACTACCAAGAGACCCAGTACTTC; CDR3: CASSDSIGDYQETQYF
V: TRBV3-1/TRBV3-2; D: TRBD1; J: TRBJ2-7; size: NA; DNA: TGTGCCAGCAGCCGGACAGGCTCCTACGAGCAGTACTTC; CDR3: CASSRTGSYEQYF
V: TRBV4-1; D: NA; J: TRBJ1-1; size: few; DNA: TGCGCCAGCAGCCAAGATCGTTCAGGGTACACTGAAGCTTTCTTT; CDR3: CASSQDRSGYTEAFF
V: TRBV7-9; D: NA; J: TRBJ1-1; size: NA; DNA: TGTGCCAGCAGCTTAGGCGGCATGAACACTGAAGCTTTCTTT; CDR3: CASSLGGMNTEAFF
V: TRBV11-2; D: NA; J: TRBJ1-4; size: few; DNA: TGTGCCAGCAGCTTAGAGCCAGGTGAAAAACTGTTTTTT; CDR3: CASSLEPGEKLFF
V: TRBV3-1/TRBV3-2; D: TRBD1; J: TRBJ1-5; size: NA; DNA: TGTGCCAGCAGCCACCCGGACAGGTATTATCAGCCCCAGCATTTT; CDR3: CASSHPDRYYQPQHF
V: TRBV5-1; D: NA; J: TRBJ1-2; size: NA; DNA: TGCGCCAGCAGCCCGGAGGCAGTTAACTATGGCTACACCTTC; CDR3: CASSPEAVNYGYTF
V: TRBV4-1; D: NA; J: TRBJ1-3; size: NA; DNA: TGCGCCAGCAGCCAAGAGGCAGCTGGAAACACCATATATTTT; CDR3: CASSQEAAGNTIYF
V: TRBV6-2/TRBV6-3; D: NA; J: TRBJ1-2; size: few; DNA: TGTGCCAGCAGTTACATCGGGTTCGGCTACACCTTC; CDR3: CASSYIGFGYTF
V: TRBV7-9; D: TRBD1; J: TRBJ1-4; size: NA; DNA: TGTGCCAGCAGCTTAAGACAGGGTGGGGAAAAACTGTTTTTT; CDR3: CASSLRQGGEKLFF
V: TRBV7-9; D: TRBD2; J: TRBJ2-1; size: NA; DNA: TGTGCCAGCAGCTTAGCGGGACTAGCGGGGAACAATGAGCAGTTCTTC; CDR3: CASSLAGLAGNNEQFF
V: TRBV5-1; D: TRBD1; J: TRBJ1-6; size: NA; DNA: TGCGCCAGCAGCTCAGACAGGGGGCGGACACCCCTCCACTTT; CDR3: CASSSDRGRTPLHF
V: TRBV9; D: NA; J: TRBJ2-2; size: NA; DNA: TGTGCCAGCAGCGTAGAGGTAGCTCACACCGGGGAGCTGTTTTTT; CDR3: CASSVEVAHTGELFF
V: TRBV5-1; D: NA; J: TRBJ1-5; size: NA; DNA: TGCGCCAGCAGCTTGGAAGCCAATCAGCCCCAGCATTTT; CDR3: CASSLEANQPQHF
V: TRBV5-1; D: NA; J: TRBJ1-2; size: NA; DNA: TGCGCCAGCCAGGAGGGAGGCAACAACTATGGCTACACCTTC; CDR3: CASQEGGNNYGYTF
V: TRBV9; D: NA; J: TRBJ1-1; size: NA; DNA: TGTGCCAGCAGCGTAGGGGCAGAGAACACTGAAGCTTTCTTT; CDR3: CASSVGAENTEAFF
V: TRBV9; D: TRBD1; J: TRBJ1-2; size: NA; DNA: TGTGCCAGCAGCTTACCCGTGTCGGGACAGGGAATCGTATGGGACTATGGCTACACCTTC; CDR3: CASSLPVSGQGIVWDYGYTF
V: TRBV9; D: TRBD2; J: TRBJ2-2; size: NA; DNA: TGTGCCAGCAGCGTAGGTTCCCTAGCGGGGGGGCCGGCCGGGGAGCTGTTTTTT; CDR3: CASSVGSLAGGPAGELFF
V: TRBV14; D: TRBD1; J: TRBJ1-2; size: NA; DNA: TGTGCCAGCAGCCGGACAGGGTTTGGCTACACCTTC; CDR3: CASSRTGFGYTF
V: TRBV6-5; D: TRBD1; J: TRBJ2-2; size: NA; DNA: TGTGCCAGCAGTTACTTCGACAGGGGGTCCGGGGAGCTGTTTTTT; CDR3: CASSYFDRGSGELFF
V: TRBV5-4; D: NA; J: TRBJ2-2; size: NA; DNA: TGTGCCAGCAGTCCGAGGGTCGCGAACACCGGGGAGCTGTTTTTT; CDR3: CASSPRVANTGELFF
V: TRBV10-3; D: NA; J: TRBJ1-2; size: NA; DNA: TGTGCCATCAGTGAGTCCCAGGCAGGCTATGGCTACACCTTC; CDR3: CAISESQAGYGYTF
V: TRBV7-2; D: TRBD1; J: TRBJ2-7; size: NA; DNA: TGTGCCAGCAGCTCCCGGACAGGCTCCTACGAGCAGTACTTC; CDR3: CASSSRTGSYEQYF
V: TRBV2; D: TRBD1; J: TRBJ1-6; size: NA; DNA: TGTGCTACTGCCGGGACAGAGAGTTCACCCCTCCACTTT; CDR3: CATAGTESSPLHF
V: TRBV23-1; D: TRBD1; J: TRBJ2-7; size: NA; DNA: TGCGCCAGCAGTCAACCCTATCGTTTGGACAGGGGCTACGAGCAGTACTTC; CDR3: CASSQPYRLDRGYEQYF
V: TRBV7-2; D: TRBD1; J: TRBJ1-1; size: NA; DNA: TGTGCCAGCAGCTCAAAGACAGGGGGCGTTGAAGCTTTCTTT; CDR3: CASSSKTGGVEAFF
V: TRBV6-2/TRBV6-3; D: TRBD2; J: TRBJ2-6; size: NA; DNA: TGTGCCAGCAGCCGTAGCGGGGGGGCCTCTGGGGCCAACGTCCTGACTTTC; CDR3: CASSRSGGASGANVLTF